The TCR beta chain described here comes from a study of naive and memory T cell subsets. Germline lookup yields CDR1 SGHKS and CDR2 YYEKEE (reference sequence). The CDR3 is 15 residues long. With V trimmed by 1 base and J by 3 bases, 4 bases remained unmatched. The beta constant-region primer was an equimolar mix of two oligonucleotides covering TRBC1 and TRBC2. Using its own MiXCR run on the UMI-ligation and nested PCR reads, TCRdb lists one record per CDR3 protein. Among under 150,000 distinct CDR3 sequences, over 15% were seen once, and the ten largest hold around 0.14%. This clonotype was observed a few times.

The chain couples TRBV5-5 to TRBJ2-1; 7 positions agree with TRBD1. The clonotype comes from a human donor in good health. Sequencing was carried out using naive CD4+ T cells from blood. In nucleotides, the CDR3 is TGTGCCAGCAGCTTGACGGGACAGATCTACAATGAGCAGTTCTTC. Its protein is CASSLTGQIYNEQFF.